The 31 T cell receptor beta chains listed next were all sequenced from one sample in a study of CD8+ T cells in alopecia areata. Following RNA extraction, reverse transcription yielded cDNA that acted as the sequencing template. The method was immunoSEQ multiplex PCR; TCRdb's version includes in-frame clones alone and lacks a portion of them. Seen here are 150,000 to 200,000 clones, over 55% observed once, and the top ten hold about 0.94%. The treatment is: oral pan-JAK inhibitor, 5-10 mg twice daily. The sequences come from CD4+ T cells sorted from blood, collected at week 24, from a patient treated with tofacitinib. These receptors all come from a human donor with alopecia areata.

About this clone itself: A junction boundary mismatches the germline segment, possibly from a read error. DNA of the CDR3: TGTGCCAGCAGAGTCACAGGGGGCAACGTCCTGACTTTC. Protein: CASRVTGGNVLTF. The gene calls are TRBV2 and TRBJ2-6, with TRBD1 identical over 8 bases. The CDR3 loop spans 13 amino acids. Germline V gene sequence: CDR1 SNHLY, CDR2 FYNNEI.

This clone was observed a handful of times. CDR3 nucleotides: TGCAGCGACAGGGCGGGGGACACTGAAGCTTTCTTT. The encoded protein is CSDRAGDTEAFF. The chain recombines TRBV29-1 with TRBJ1-1, with a tentative D call TRBD1 (6 bases). V dropped 7 bases and J dropped 3 bases, with 12 bases sitting between them. This CDR3 is built from 12 residues. Germline V gene sequence: CDR1 SQVTM, CDR2 ANQGSEA.

The V gene is TRBV28, the J gene TRBJ1-5; 9 nucleotides match TRBD1. Trimming removed 5 bases from V and 4 bases from J; junction bases left unmatched: 15. This CDR3 spans 18 amino acids. Germline V gene sequence: CDR1 MDHEN, CDR2 SYDVKM. The CDR3 reads CASSPSTGGLAGNQPQHF. The CDR3 nucleotides read TGTGCCAGCAGTCCCTCGACAGGGGGTTTAGCTGGGAATCAGCCCCAGCATTTT.

The chain recombines TRBV6-1 with TRBJ2-2; D remains unclear. The CDR3 extends over 14 amino acids. Germline V gene lookup returns CDR1 MNHNS and CDR2 SASEGT. Trimming took off 6 bases at V and 6 bases at J, with 14 bases between the two ends. The CDR3, as DNA: TGTGCCAGCAGACCGGGCCTCGCCGCCGGGGAGCTGTTTTTT. The encoded protein is CASRPGLAAGELFF.

The sample holds many counts of this clone. The chain couples TRBV15 to TRBJ1-1, with 7 positions matching TRBD1. V trimming: 1 base; J trimming: 4 bases; junction bases outside the gene matches: 3. From germline, CDR1 is LNHNV and CDR2 YYDKDF (reference sequence). The CDR3 is 14 amino acids. The CDR3 spells CATSRAGGSTEAFF. The CDR3 DNA sequence: TGTGCCACCAGCAGAGCAGGGGGTAGCACTGAAGCTTTCTTT.

This clone was picked up a small number of times. This chain uses TRBV29-1 with TRBJ2-5; D ambiguous. The germline V and J ends were trimmed by 7 bases and 5 bases, with 17 bases remaining between them. Germline lookup yields CDR1 SQVTM and CDR2 ANQGSEA. The CDR3 totals 13 residues. The CDR3 nucleotides are TGCAGCGAGTTAAGTCGGGTTACGGAGACCCAGTACTTC. Translation gives CSELSRVTETQYF.

This clone has just a few counts. The chain carries TRBV5-1 and TRBJ2-2, with D possibly being TRBD2 (5 bases). CDR1 is SGHRS and CDR2 is YFSETQ in the germline V gene. Trimming removed 0 bases at V and 5 bases at J, with 11 bases between. The CDR3 consists of 15 residues. For the CDR3, the DNA is TGCGCCAGCAGCTTGGTATCGGGAAGGACCGGGGAGCTGTTTTTT. It encodes CASSLVSGRTGELFF.

The chain has TRBV29-1 and TRBJ2-3; 9 positions agree with TRBD2. V gave up 7 bases and J gave up 4 bases; unmatched junction bases: 9. CDR1 and CDR2 from the germline V gene are SQVTM and ANQGSEA. This CDR3 region has 14 residues. As DNA, the CDR3 is TGCAGCGGGCGACTAGCGGCAACATCAGATACGCAGTATTTT. Amino acid sequence: CSGRLAATSDTQYF.

The V call is TRBV7-3, the J call TRBJ1-1; weak D call: TRBD1 (5 bases). The V and J ends lost 4 bases and 4 bases respectively, with 13 bases between them. This CDR3 spans 14 amino acids. The V gene's germline CDR1 is SGHTA and CDR2 FQGTGA. The CDR3 protein is CASSSPPTVTEAFF. The DNA for the CDR3 is TGTGCCAGCAGCTCCCCGCCGACAGTCACTGAAGCTTTCTTT.

The gene calls are TRBV11-2 and TRBJ2-7, with 12 bases lining up with TRBD2. Germline V CDR1 and CDR2: SGHAT, FQNNGV. The CDR3 covers 15 residues. Trimming cost V 4 bases and J 5 bases; bases outside gene matches: 6. The CDR3 bases are TGTGCCAGCAGCTCACGACTAGCGGGGGTTCACGAGCAGTACTTC. Its translation is CASSSRLAGVHEQYF.

V usage is TRBV11-2 and J usage is TRBJ2-7; D remains unclear. CDR1 is SGHAT, CDR2 FQNNGV, per germline. The CDR3 contains 13 residues. V shed 5 bases and J shed 5 bases, with 13 bases lying between them. DNA for the CDR3: TGTGCCAGCAGCCCCCTGGCAGTAAACGAGCAGTACTTC. It yields the protein CASSPLAVNEQYF.

The J gene is TRBJ2-4, the V gene TRBV6-5; D possibly corresponds to TRBD2 (7 bases). Germline values: CDR1 MNHEY, CDR2 SVGAGI. This CDR3 has 13 residues. The CDR3 spells CSLIRGAKNIQYF. The CDR3 DNA sequence: TGTTCGCTCATCCGGGGGGCAAAAAACATTCAGTACTTC.

V usage is TRBV5-1 and J usage is TRBJ2-3; D call uncertain. This CDR3 is 11 amino acids long. Germline CDR1 is SGHRS and CDR2 is YFSETQ. Trimming left V 4 bases short and J 5 bases short, with 5 bases between. The CDR3 protein is CASSMVDTQYF. The DNA of the CDR3 is TGCGCCAGCAGCATGGTAGATACGCAGTATTTT.

The V gene is TRBV29-1, the J gene TRBJ2-3, with D perhaps matching TRBD2 (6 bases). The CDR3 is 13 residues long. Germline CDR1 SQVTM, CDR2 ANQGSEA. Between the trimmed V and J ends, which lost 0 bases and 6 bases, there was a span of 10 bases. Here the CDR3 reads CSVEDRAGDTQYF. CDR3 DNA sequence: TGCAGCGTTGAAGACAGGGCGGGGGATACGCAGTATTTT.

The V gene is TRBV9, the J gene TRBJ1-6; no reliable D call. Germline loops: CDR1 SGDLS, CDR2 YYNGEE. Trimming shortened V by 4 bases and J by 0 bases, and 8 bases separated the two germline ends. The CDR3 length is 15 residues. The CDR3 DNA reads as TGTGCCAGCAGCTCCGAAAGCTCCTATAATTCACCCCTCCACTTT. This sequence encodes CASSSESSYNSPLHF. Based on the CDR3 plus reference TRBV9 and TRBJ1-6, the full variable domain is DSGVTQTPKHLITATGQRVTLRCSPRSGDLSVYWYQQSLDQGLQFLIQYYNGEERAKGNILERFSAQQFPDLHSELNLSSLELGDSALYFCASSSESSYNSPLHFGNGTRLTVT.

This clone was seen only a few times. J is TRBJ2-6 and V is TRBV29-1; D call uncertain. The CDR3 loop spans 13 amino acids. V lost 4 bases and J 0 bases, leaving 4 bases between the germline ends. Germline V gene data show CDR1 as SQVTM and CDR2 as ANQGSEA. CDR3 sequence: CSVGHSGANVLTF. The CDR3, as DNA: TGCAGCGTTGGACACTCTGGGGCCAACGTCCTGACTTTC.

This clone was counted a few times. Relative to the germline gene, one junction end is altered; a read error may explain this. The V and J genes are TRBV19 and TRBJ2-6; no firm D call. CDR3 length: 14 amino acids. Per the germline V gene, CDR1 is LNHDA and CDR2 is SQIVND (reference sequence). CDR3 protein: CASGIHSGANVLTF. Written as DNA, the CDR3 is TGTGCCAGTGGTATACACTCTGGGGCCAACGTCCTGACTTTC.

This chain uses TRBV2 with TRBJ1-2; no reliable D call. Germline lookup yields CDR1 SNHLY and CDR2 FYNNEI. Trimming left V 6 bases short and J 2 bases short, with 10 bases between. The CDR3 has 13 residues. This chain's CDR3 is CASSAKPNYGYTF. As DNA, the CDR3 is TGTGCCAGCAGCGCTAAACCCAACTATGGCTACACCTTC.

The J gene is TRBJ1-2, the V gene TRBV30; 7 positions agree with TRBD1. Germline CDR1 GTSNPN, CDR2 SVGIG (reference sequence). This CDR3 is built from 13 residues. The ends lost 4 bases at V and 6 bases at J; junction bases unmatched: 8. CDR3 bases: TGTGCCTGGACCCCCGACAGGGATCATGGCTACACCTTC. Translation: CAWTPDRDHGYTF.

The chain links TRBV5-1 to TRBJ2-4, with D possibly matching TRBD1 (6 bases). This CDR3 contains 16 residues. Trimming cost V 0 bases and J 0 bases, with 10 bases left between them. Germline-derived CDR1 and CDR2 are SGHRS and YFSETQ. The CDR3 reads CASSLGTVIAKNIQYF. CDR3 DNA: TGCGCCAGCAGCTTGGGGACAGTGATAGCCAAAAACATTCAGTACTTC.

A single count supports this clone. This chain uses TRBV29-1 with TRBJ2-2, with a possible D match to TRBD1 (6 bases). Germline CDR1 and CDR2: SQVTM and ANQGSEA. The CDR3 covers 14 residues. V was trimmed by 4 bases and J by 5 bases, leaving 14 bases between them. CDR3 nucleotide sequence: TGCAGCGTTGGTGGCAGGGGAGAAACCGGGGAGCTGTTTTTT. Its translation: CSVGGRGETGELFF.

The chain links TRBV30 to TRBJ1-2, with 9 bases fitting TRBD1. CDR3 size: 12 residues. The V segment lost 0 bases and the J segment 10 bases; nucleotides outside the gene matches: 3. Germline CDR1 is GTSNPN and CDR2 is SVGIG (reference sequence). DNA for the CDR3: TGTGCCTGGAGTGTAACAGGGGGCCACTACACCTTC. Translated, it gives CAWSVTGGHYTF.

This chain links TRBV11-2 with TRBJ2-7; D may be TRBD1 or TRBD2 (6 bases each). The length of the CDR3 is 13 residues. Per the germline V gene, CDR1 is SGHAT and CDR2 is FQNNGV. V was clipped by 4 bases and J by 6 bases, with 13 bases between them. CDR3 loop: CASSSWGASEQYF. CDR3 nucleotides: TGTGCCAGCAGCTCCTGGGGGGCTTCCGAGCAGTACTTC.

This clone was observed a few times. The V gene is TRBV7-2, the J gene TRBJ1-4, with 9 nucleotides matching TRBD1. The junction had 9 bases not matched to a gene; V was cut back by 8 bases and J by 5 bases. The CDR3 extends over 15 amino acids. Germline V gene lookup returns CDR1 SGHTA and CDR2 FQGNSA. DNA for the CDR3: TGTGCCAGCCGCCCGGGACAGGGAAGCAATGAAAAACTGTTTTTT. Protein product: CASRPGQGSNEKLFF.

The J gene is TRBJ1-2, the V gene TRBV29-1, with TRBD1 matching 7 bases. The CDR3 consists of 10 residues. J was trimmed by 10 bases and V by 6 bases; bases with no gene match: 5. Looked up from germline, CDR1 is SQVTM and CDR2 is ANQGSEA. In nucleotides, the CDR3 is TGCAGCGTGCACACAGGGGACTACACCTTC. This codes for CSVHTGDYTF.

The CDR3 region has the DNA TGCGCCAGCAGAAATAGCACGGGACAGATCACAGATACGCAGTATTTT. This gives the protein CASRNSTGQITDTQYF. The rearrangement uses TRBV5-1 and TRBJ2-3, with 7 bases aligning to TRBD1. Per germline, CDR1 SGHRS and CDR2 YFSETQ. V trimming: 5 bases; J trimming: 2 bases; junction bases outside the gene matches: 11. The CDR3 contains 16 residues.

The V call is TRBV30, the J call TRBJ1-5; D not resolved. V shed 0 bases and J shed 6 bases, with 6 bases lying between them. This CDR3 has 12 residues. Per the germline V gene, CDR1 is GTSNPN and CDR2 is SVGIG (reference sequence). CDR3 DNA sequence: TGTGCCTGGAGTGTAAGAGGTCAGCCCCAGCATTTT. This gives the protein CAWSVRGQPQHF.

The V call is TRBV9, the J call TRBJ2-7, with TRBD2 as a possible D gene (7 bases). The length of the CDR3 is 16 residues. CDR1 and CDR2 from the germline V gene are SGDLS and YYNGEE. V was cut by 7 bases and J by 2 bases, with 22 bases left in between. The CDR3 region has the DNA TGTGCCAGCGCGAGCTCTCCGGGGGGCCCACCCTACGAGCAGTACTTC. Translation gives CASASSPGGPPYEQYF.

DNA of the CDR3: TGCAGCGTTGATGGGGGGGCGCGCACTGAAGCTTTCTTT. Translating gives CSVDGGARTEAFF. This chain connects TRBV29-1 to TRBJ1-1; D may be TRBD1 (6 bases). CDR3 length: 13 amino acids. Germline CDR1 is SQVTM and CDR2 is ANQGSEA. Deletions cut 3 bases from V and 4 bases from J, with 12 bases between. The full variable domain, with the rest looked up from reference TRBV29-1 and TRBJ1-1, is SAVISQKPSRDICQRGTSLTIQCQVDSQVTMMFWYRQQPGQSLTLIATANQGSEATYESGFVIDKFPISRPNLTFSTLTVSNMSPEDSSIYLCSVDGGARTEAFFGQGTRLTVV.

This rearrangement joins TRBV10-3 to TRBJ2-5; D remains ambiguous. Trimming took 3 bases from V and 2 from J, leaving 7 bases between them. Per the germline V gene, CDR1 is ENHRY and CDR2 is SYGVKD. CDR3 length equals 13 residues. CDR3 residues: CAISDKGQETQYF. The DNA of the CDR3 is TGTGCCATCAGTGATAAGGGACAAGAGACCCAGTACTTC.

This chain uses TRBV29-1 with TRBJ2-3, with D unclear. Trimming removed 1 base from V and 4 bases from J, with 3 bases in between. CDR3 length equals 11 residues. The germline CDR1 and CDR2 sequences are SQVTM and ANQGSEA. CDR3 sequence (DNA): TGCAGCGTTGAAGTTGCAGATACGCAGTATTTT. It encodes CSVEVADTQYF.